The rows below give T cell receptor beta chains drawn from one sample of a study of blood T cell repertoires in COVID-19. Clones were sequenced by immunoSEQ multiplex PCR, and TCRdb holds only the in-frame ones, with some missing. The sample has about 140,000 clones, more than 75% seen once. Sequencing was done on a sample of peripheral blood. Receptor source: a man between 45 and 60 years old who had recovered from COVID-19. The CDR3 runs from the conserved cysteine through the conserved F or W. A D gene is named only where the DNA matches it firmly. The listing skips clone size in some rows; elsewhere it reads once, few, many or a size class.

clone size,D gene,J gene,V gene,CDR3 protein,CDR3 DNA
NA,TRBD2,TRBJ2-5,TRBV4-2,CASSQIAGESETQYF,TGTGCCAGCAGCCAAATAGCGGGGGAATCGGAGACCCAGTACTTC
NA,NA,TRBJ1-1,TRBV14,CASSQGRETSAAFF,TGTGCCAGCAGCCAAGGTCGGGAGACATCGGCGGCTTTCTTT
NA,TRBD2,TRBJ2-3,TRBV7-2,CASTWRGVTDTQYF,TGTGCCTCCACCTGGCGGGGGGTTACAGATACGCAGTATTTT
once,TRBD1,TRBJ2-1,TRBV7-2,CASSLGTGTPRSYNEQFF,TGTGCCAGCAGCTTAGGGACAGGGACTCCTCGCTCCTACAATGAGCAGTTCTTC
medium-sized,NA,TRBJ1-2,TRBV4-3,CASSQEHSPNYGYTF,TGCGCCAGCAGCCAAGAGCACAGCCCTAACTATGGCTACACCTTC
NA,NA,TRBJ2-1,TRBV2,CASSGQALNEQFF,TGTGCCAGCAGTGGTCAGGCCCTCAATGAGCAGTTCTTC
NA,TRBD2,TRBJ2-3,TRBV6-1,CASSEVGLAGPDTDTQYF,TGTGCCAGCAGTGAAGTGGGACTAGCGGGACCTGACACAGATACGCAGTATTTT
NA,NA,TRBJ2-5,TRBV5-4,CASSLDPDQETQYF,TGTGCCAGCAGCTTGGATCCCGACCAAGAGACCCAGTACTTC
once,TRBD2,TRBJ2-3,TRBV7-2,CASSLVGGGGAGNTQYF,TGTGCCAGCAGCTTAGTCGGAGGCGGGGGGGCCGGTAATACGCAGTATTTT
NA,NA,TRBJ2-5,TRBV11-3,CASSLESSQETQYF,TGTGCCAGCAGCTTAGAGTCGAGCCAAGAGACCCAGTACTTC
once,NA,TRBJ1-1,TRBV6-9,CARPQGKTEAFF,TGTGCCAGACCACAGGGAAAGACTGAAGCTTTCTTT
few,NA,TRBJ1-5,TRBV7-2,CASSARRNQPQHF,TGTGCCAGCAGCGCCAGGCGCAATCAGCCCCAGCATTTT
NA,NA,TRBJ1-4,TRBV5-1,CASSINTATNEKLFF,TGCGCCAGCAGCATCAACACAGCAACTAATGAAAAACTGTTTTTT
NA,TRBD1,TRBJ1-1,TRBV6-5,CASSYPGQGNTEAFF,TGTGCCAGCAGTTACCCGGGACAGGGAAACACTGAAGCTTTCTTT
NA,TRBD1,TRBJ2-2,TRBV2,CASSAGQGAGELFF,TGTGCCAGCAGTGCAGGACAGGGCGCCGGGGAGCTGTTTTTT
NA,TRBD2,TRBJ2-1,TRBV10-3,CATGTSGGSSYNEQFF,TGTGCCACGGGGACTAGCGGGGGCTCATCCTACAATGAGCAGTTCTTC
once,NA,TRBJ2-1,TRBV27,CASSPTGAYNEQFF,TGTGCCAGCAGTCCCACAGGCGCCTACAATGAGCAGTTCTTC
NA,NA,TRBJ1-6,TRBV2,CASSDAGGRNSPLHF,TGTGCCAGCAGTGATGCGGGGGGCCGTAATTCACCCCTCCACTTT
NA,NA,TRBJ2-3,TRBV9,CASSVAPGRTDTQYF,TGTGCCAGCAGCGTTGCCCCGGGTCGCACAGATACGCAGTATTTT
NA,TRBD1,TRBJ1-5,TRBV18,CASSPRTGDDNQPQHF,TGTGCCAGCTCACCTCGGACAGGGGATGACAATCAGCCCCAGCATTTT
NA,TRBD1,TRBJ1-4,TRBV27,CASRRQGLLEKLFF,TGTGCCAGCAGGCGACAGGGCTTATTAGAAAAACTGTTTTTT
once,TRBD1,TRBJ2-5,TRBV9,CASSVGGTGGETQYF,TGTGCCAGCAGCGTAGGAGGAACAGGGGGCGAGACCCAGTACTTC
NA,NA,TRBJ1-4,TRBV19,CASSSPRQATTNEKLFF,TGTGCCAGTAGTTCCCCTCGACAGGCAACAACTAATGAAAAACTGTTTTTT
once,NA,TRBJ1-1,TRBV7-8,CASSFETMEAFF,TGTGCCAGCAGCTTTGAGACTATGGAGGCTTTCTTT
NA,NA,TRBJ1-5,TRBV12-3/TRBV12-4,CASSLGDFQPQHF,TGTGCCAGCAGTTTGGGGGACTTTCAGCCCCAGCATTTT
NA,NA,TRBJ1-1,TRBV21-1,CASSKVSSVTTEAFF,TGTGCCAGCAGCAAAGTCAGCAGCGTAACGACTGAAGCTTTCTTT
NA,TRBD1,TRBJ1-4,TRBV5-1,CASSTGTGSYEKLFF,TGCGCCAGCAGCACCGGGACAGGGTCATATGAAAAACTGTTTTTT
NA,NA,TRBJ2-6,TRBV5-4,CASSLGQPGANVLTF,TGTGCCAGCAGCTTGGGGCAACCTGGGGCCAACGTCCTGACTTTC
once,TRBD1,TRBJ2-7,TRBV7-8,CASSLGGTGGGLRKYF,TGTGCCAGCAGCTTAGGAGGGACAGGGGGAGGCCTACGAAAGTACTTC
NA,TRBD1,TRBJ1-2,TRBV3-1/TRBV3-2,CASSRLGQDGSGGYTF,TGTGCCAGCAGCCGCTTGGGACAGGACGGATCGGGCGGCTACACCTTC
once,TRBD1,TRBJ2-7,TRBV5-4,CASSYRQGSYEQYF,TGTGCCAGCAGCTACCGACAGGGCTCCTACGAGCAGTACTTC
NA,NA,TRBJ2-5,TRBV12-3/TRBV12-4,CASSFRVAETQYF,TGTGCCAGCAGTTTCCGGGTGGCAGAGACCCAGTACTTC
NA,TRBD2,TRBJ2-7,TRBV4-3,CASSQDLGGGPTYEQYF,TGCGCCAGCAGCCAAGATCTGGGCGGGGGGCCGACCTACGAGCAGTACTTC
NA,TRBD1,TRBJ1-2,TRBV10-3,CAISETGANYGYTF,TGTGCCATCAGTGAAACAGGGGCGAACTATGGCTACACCTTC
NA,TRBD1,TRBJ1-6,TRBV27,CASSLWTGHSPLHF,TGTGCCAGCAGTTTGTGGACAGGGCATTCACCCCTCCACTTT
once,NA,TRBJ1-2,TRBV6-2/TRBV6-3,CASSSDRQSNYGYTF,TGTGCCAGCAGCTCCGACAGGCAGTCTAACTATGGCTACACCTTC
NA,NA,TRBJ2-7,TRBV12-5,CASGLEGQRAKDEQYF,TGTGCTAGTGGTTTGGAGGGACAGCGGGCTAAGGACGAGCAGTACTTC
NA,NA,TRBJ2-5,TRBV5-1,CASSLVSGEETQYF,TGCGCCAGCAGCTTGGTATCGGGAGAAGAGACCCAGTACTTC
NA,TRBD1,TRBJ1-5,TRBV10-3,CAIGTGNTNQPQHF,TGTGCCATCGGGACAGGGAATACTAATCAGCCCCAGCATTTT
NA,TRBD1,TRBJ2-1,TRBV7-7,CASSLAGQGDYEQFF,TGTGCTAGCAGCTTAGCGGGACAGGGGGACTATGAGCAGTTCTTC
NA,TRBD2,TRBJ2-3,TRBV11-2,CASSPRGADGDTQYF,TGTGCCAGCAGTCCGCGGGGGGCCGATGGAGATACGCAGTATTTT
NA,NA,TRBJ2-3,TRBV7-2,CASSLAASGSTDTQYF,TGTGCCAGCAGCTTAGCCGCGTCAGGGAGCACAGATACGCAGTATTTT
NA,TRBD1,TRBJ2-2,TRBV6-1,CASSEYWAGGNGELFF,TGTGCCAGCAGTGAATATTGGGCAGGGGGCAACGGGGAGCTGTTTTTT
NA,NA,TRBJ2-1,TRBV11-2,CASSLDLGQGGYNEQFF,TGTGCCAGCAGCTTAGATCTGGGGCAGGGAGGTTACAATGAGCAGTTCTTC
NA,NA,TRBJ1-1,TRBV7-6,CASSSSLSTGHNTEAFF,TGTGCCAGCAGCTCTTCCCTGAGTACAGGGCACAACACTGAAGCTTTCTTT
NA,NA,TRBJ2-1,TRBV6-6,CASSTPGFEQFF,TGTGCCAGCTCGACCCCAGGGTTTGAGCAGTTCTTC
NA,NA,TRBJ1-1,TRBV4-3,CASSQGYSGLNTEAFF,TGCGCCAGCAGCCAAGGCTATTCGGGTTTAAACACTGAAGCTTTCTTT
once,TRBD1,TRBJ2-7,TRBV3-1/TRBV3-2,CASSYTGVPYYEQYF,TGTGCCAGCAGCTACACAGGGGTCCCCTACTACGAGCAGTACTTC
NA,NA,TRBJ2-3,TRBV4-1,CASSQDGQGNTDTQYF,TGCGCCAGCAGCCAAGATGGGCAGGGGAACACAGATACGCAGTATTTT
NA,TRBD2,TRBJ2-2,TRBV6-2/TRBV6-3,CASSGLAGHKPNTGELFF,TGTGCCAGCAGTGGACTAGCGGGGCACAAACCGAACACCGGGGAGCTGTTTTTT
NA,NA,TRBJ2-1,TRBV19,CASRSAGWLDNEQFF,TGTGCCAGTAGGTCGGCAGGTTGGCTGGACAATGAGCAGTTCTTC
NA,TRBD1,TRBJ2-3,TRBV11-3,CASSLRQGGTDTQYF,TGTGCCAGCAGCTTGCGACAGGGGGGCACAGATACGCAGTATTTT